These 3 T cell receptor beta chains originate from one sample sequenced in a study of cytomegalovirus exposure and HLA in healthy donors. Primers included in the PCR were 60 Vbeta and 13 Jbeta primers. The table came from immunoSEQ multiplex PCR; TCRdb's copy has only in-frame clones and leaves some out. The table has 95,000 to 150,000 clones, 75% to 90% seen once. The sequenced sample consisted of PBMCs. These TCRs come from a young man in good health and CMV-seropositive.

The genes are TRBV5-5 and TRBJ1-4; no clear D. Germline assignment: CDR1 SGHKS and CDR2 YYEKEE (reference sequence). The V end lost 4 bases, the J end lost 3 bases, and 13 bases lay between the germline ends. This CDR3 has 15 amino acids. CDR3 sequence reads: CASSRSGDSNEKLFF. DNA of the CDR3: TGTGCCAGCAGCCGATCTGGAGATTCTAATGAAAAACTGTTTTTT. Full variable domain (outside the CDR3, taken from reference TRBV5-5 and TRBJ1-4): DAGVTQSPTHLIKTRGQQVTLRCSPISGHKSVSWYQQVLGQGPQFIFQYYEKEERGRGNFPDRFSARQFPNYSSELNVNALLLGDSALYLCASSRSGDSNEKLFFGSGTQLSVL.

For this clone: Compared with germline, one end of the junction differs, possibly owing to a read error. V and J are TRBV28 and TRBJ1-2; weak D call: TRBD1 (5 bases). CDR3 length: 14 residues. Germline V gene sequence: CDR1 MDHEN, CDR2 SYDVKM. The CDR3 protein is CATSSLTELYGYTF. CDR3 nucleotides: TGTGCCACCAGTTCCCTGACAGAGCTATATGGCTACACCTTC.

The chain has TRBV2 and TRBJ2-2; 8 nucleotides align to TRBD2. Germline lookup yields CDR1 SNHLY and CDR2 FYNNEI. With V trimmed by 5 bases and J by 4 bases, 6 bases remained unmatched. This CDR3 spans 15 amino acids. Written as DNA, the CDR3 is TGTGCCAGCAGTCTAAGGACTAGCTTCACCGGGGAGCTGTTTTTT. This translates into CASSLRTSFTGELFF.